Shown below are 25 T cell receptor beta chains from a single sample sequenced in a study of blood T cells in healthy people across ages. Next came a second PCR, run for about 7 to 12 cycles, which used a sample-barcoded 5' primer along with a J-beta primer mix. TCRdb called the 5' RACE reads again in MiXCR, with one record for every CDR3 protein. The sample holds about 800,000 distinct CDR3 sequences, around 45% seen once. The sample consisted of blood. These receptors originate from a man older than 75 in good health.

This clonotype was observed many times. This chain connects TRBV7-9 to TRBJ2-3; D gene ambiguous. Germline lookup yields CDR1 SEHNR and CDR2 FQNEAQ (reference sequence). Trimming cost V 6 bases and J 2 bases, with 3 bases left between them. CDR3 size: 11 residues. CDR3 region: CASSITDTQYF. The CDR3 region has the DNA TGTGCCAGCAGTATCACAGATACGCAGTATTTT.

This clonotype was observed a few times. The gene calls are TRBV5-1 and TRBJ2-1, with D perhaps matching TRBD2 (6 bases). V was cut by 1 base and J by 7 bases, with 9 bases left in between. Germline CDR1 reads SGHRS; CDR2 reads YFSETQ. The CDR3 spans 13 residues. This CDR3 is CASSLFGRNEQFF. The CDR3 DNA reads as TGCGCCAGCAGCTTGTTCGGGAGAAATGAGCAGTTCTTC.

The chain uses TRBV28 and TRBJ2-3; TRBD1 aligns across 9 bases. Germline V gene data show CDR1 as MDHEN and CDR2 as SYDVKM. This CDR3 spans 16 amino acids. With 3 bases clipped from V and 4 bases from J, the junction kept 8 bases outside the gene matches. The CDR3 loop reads CASSLLGQGKADTQYF. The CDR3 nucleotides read TGTGCCAGCAGTTTGTTGGGACAGGGTAAGGCAGATACGCAGTATTTT.

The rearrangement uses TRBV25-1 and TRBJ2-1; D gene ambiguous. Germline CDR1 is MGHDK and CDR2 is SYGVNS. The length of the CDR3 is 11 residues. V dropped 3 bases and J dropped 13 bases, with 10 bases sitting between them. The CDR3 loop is CASSDGYDQFF. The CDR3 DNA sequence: TGTGCCAGCAGTGATGGTTACGACCAGTTCTTC.

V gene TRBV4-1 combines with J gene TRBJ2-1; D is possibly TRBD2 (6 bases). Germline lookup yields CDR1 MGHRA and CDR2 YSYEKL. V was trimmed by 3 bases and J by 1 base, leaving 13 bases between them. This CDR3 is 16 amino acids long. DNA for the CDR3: TGCGCCAGCAGCCATTGGGCTAGCGAATCCTACAATGAGCAGTTCTTC. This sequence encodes CASSHWASESYNEQFF.

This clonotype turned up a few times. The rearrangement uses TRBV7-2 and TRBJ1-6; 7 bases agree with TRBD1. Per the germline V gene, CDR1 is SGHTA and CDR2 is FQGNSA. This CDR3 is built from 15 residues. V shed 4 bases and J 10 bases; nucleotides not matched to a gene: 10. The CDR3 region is CASSSSWDSNSPLHF. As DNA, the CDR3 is TGTGCCAGCAGCTCGTCCTGGGACAGCAACTCACCCCTCCACTTT.

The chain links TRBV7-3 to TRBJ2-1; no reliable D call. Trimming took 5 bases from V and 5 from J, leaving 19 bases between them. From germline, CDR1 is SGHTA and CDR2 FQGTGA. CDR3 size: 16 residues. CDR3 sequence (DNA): TGTGCCAGCAGCCCCCACCAGGATTTCAAGCACAATGAGCAGTTCTTC. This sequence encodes CASSPHQDFKHNEQFF.

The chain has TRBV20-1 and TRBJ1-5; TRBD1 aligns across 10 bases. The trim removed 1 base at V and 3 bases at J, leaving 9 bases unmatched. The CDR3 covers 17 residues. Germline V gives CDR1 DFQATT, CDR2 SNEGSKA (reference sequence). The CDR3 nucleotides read TGCAGTGCTAGAGGGGGGACAGGGGTTACGTTCAATCAGCCCCAGCATTTT. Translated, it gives CSARGGTGVTFNQPQHF.

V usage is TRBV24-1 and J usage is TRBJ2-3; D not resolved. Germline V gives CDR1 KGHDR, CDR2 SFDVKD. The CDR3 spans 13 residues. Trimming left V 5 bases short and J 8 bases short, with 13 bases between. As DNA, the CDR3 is TGTGCCACCAGTGCTCATCCATCGGGTACGCAGTATTTT. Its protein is CATSAHPSGTQYF.

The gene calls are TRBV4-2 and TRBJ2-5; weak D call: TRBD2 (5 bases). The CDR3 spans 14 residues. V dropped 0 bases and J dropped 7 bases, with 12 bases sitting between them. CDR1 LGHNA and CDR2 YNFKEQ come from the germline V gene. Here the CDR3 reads CASSQDPREGTQYF. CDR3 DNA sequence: TGTGCCAGCAGCCAAGACCCGAGAGAGGGGACCCAGTACTTC.

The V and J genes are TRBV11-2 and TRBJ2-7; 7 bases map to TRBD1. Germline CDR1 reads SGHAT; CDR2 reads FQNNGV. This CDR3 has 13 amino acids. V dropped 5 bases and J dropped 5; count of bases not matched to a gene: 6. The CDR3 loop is CASSLTGVHEQYF. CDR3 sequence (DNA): TGTGCCAGCAGCCTCACAGGGGTCCACGAGCAGTACTTC.

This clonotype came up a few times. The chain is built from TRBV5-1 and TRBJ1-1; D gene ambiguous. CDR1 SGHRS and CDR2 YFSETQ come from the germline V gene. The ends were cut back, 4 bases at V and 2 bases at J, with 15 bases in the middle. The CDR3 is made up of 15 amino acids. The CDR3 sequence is CASSASGVPNTEAFF. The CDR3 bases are TGCGCCAGCAGCGCCTCGGGAGTGCCTAACACTGAAGCTTTCTTT.

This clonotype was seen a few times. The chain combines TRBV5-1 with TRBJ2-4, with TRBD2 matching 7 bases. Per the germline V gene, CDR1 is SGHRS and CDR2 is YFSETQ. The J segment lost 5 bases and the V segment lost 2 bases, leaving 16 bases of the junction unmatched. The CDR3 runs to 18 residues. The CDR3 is CASSFFRLAAATQNIQYF. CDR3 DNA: TGCGCCAGCAGCTTCTTCAGGCTAGCGGCCGCTACTCAAAACATTCAGTACTTC.

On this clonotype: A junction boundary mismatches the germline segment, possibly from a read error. This CDR3 reads CASGLAWQQETQYF. The CDR3 DNA is TGTGCCAGCGGCTTAGCGTGGCAGCAAGAGACCCAGTACTTC. The chain uses TRBV7-2 and TRBJ2-4, with a weak D call TRBD2 (5 bases). The J call is in doubt because the DNA end fits TRBJ2-5 better. Per the germline V gene, CDR1 is SGHTA and CDR2 is FQGNSA. The CDR3 sequence is 14 residues long.

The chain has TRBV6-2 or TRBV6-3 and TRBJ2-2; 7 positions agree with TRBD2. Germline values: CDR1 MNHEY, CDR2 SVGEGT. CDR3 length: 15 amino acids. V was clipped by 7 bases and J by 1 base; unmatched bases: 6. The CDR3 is CASNREDENTGELFF. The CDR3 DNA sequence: TGTGCCAGCAACCGGGAGGACGAGAACACCGGGGAGCTGTTTTTT.

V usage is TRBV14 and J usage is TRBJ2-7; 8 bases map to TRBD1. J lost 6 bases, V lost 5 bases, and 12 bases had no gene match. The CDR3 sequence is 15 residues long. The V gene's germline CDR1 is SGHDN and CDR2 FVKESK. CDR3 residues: CASSVRTGPLGEQYF. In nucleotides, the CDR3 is TGTGCCAGCAGCGTTCGGACAGGGCCTTTGGGCGAGCAGTACTTC. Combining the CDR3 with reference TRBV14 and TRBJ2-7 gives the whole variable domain EAGVTQFPSHSVIEKGQTVTLRCDPISGHDNLYWYRRVMGKEIKFLLHFVKESKQDESGMPNNRFLAERTGGTYSTLKVQPAELEDSGVYFCASSVRTGPLGEQYFGPGTRLTVT.

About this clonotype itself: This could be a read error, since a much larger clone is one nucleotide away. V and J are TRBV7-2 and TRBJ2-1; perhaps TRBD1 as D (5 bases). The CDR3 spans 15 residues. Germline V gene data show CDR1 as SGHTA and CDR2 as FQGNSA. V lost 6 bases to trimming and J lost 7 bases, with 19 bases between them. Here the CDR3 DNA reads TGTGCCAGCAGTCTCGGACATGGGCGAGGAAATGAGCAGTTCTTC. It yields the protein CASSLGHGRGNEQFF.

The CDR3 protein is CSARGDRATDTQYF. The CDR3 DNA follows: TGCAGTGCTAGAGGGGACAGGGCCACAGATACGCAGTATTTT. The V call is TRBV20-1, the J call TRBJ2-3, with 9 bases lining up with TRBD1. The CDR3 runs to 14 residues. V gave up 1 base and J gave up 2 bases; unmatched junction bases: 1. Per germline, CDR1 DFQATT and CDR2 SNEGSKA (reference sequence).

In nucleotides, the CDR3 is TGTGCCAGCAGCCAGTGGACTAGCGGGAGGGTCTACGAGCAGTACTTC. Encoded protein: CASSQWTSGRVYEQYF. The chain couples TRBV14 to TRBJ2-5; TRBD2 aligns across 15 bases. The J call may be incorrect, as the DNA end agrees better with TRBJ2-7. The CDR3 length is 16 residues. Germline CDR1 reads SGHDN; CDR2 reads FVKESK.

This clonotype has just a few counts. Written as DNA, the CDR3 is TGTGCCAGCAGCTTAAGTCCCACCGGGGTTACAGATACGCAGTATTTT. Encoded protein: CASSLSPTGVTDTQYF. The chain joins TRBV7-2 to TRBJ2-3; D perhaps matches TRBD2 (5 bases). The ends were cut back, 2 bases at V and 3 bases at J, with 15 bases in the middle. The CDR3 is 16 amino acids. Germline V gene sequence: CDR1 SGHTA, CDR2 FQGNSA.

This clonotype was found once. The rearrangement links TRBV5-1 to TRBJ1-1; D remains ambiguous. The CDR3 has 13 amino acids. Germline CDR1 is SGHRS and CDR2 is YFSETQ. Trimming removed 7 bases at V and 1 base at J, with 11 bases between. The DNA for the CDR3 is TGCGCCAGCTCGGCCATTGGGAACACTGAAGCTTTCTTT. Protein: CASSAIGNTEAFF.

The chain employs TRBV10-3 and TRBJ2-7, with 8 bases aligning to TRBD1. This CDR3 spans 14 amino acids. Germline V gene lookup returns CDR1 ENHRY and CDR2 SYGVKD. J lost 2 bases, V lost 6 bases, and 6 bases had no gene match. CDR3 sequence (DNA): TGTGCCATCAGGACCAGGGGGCCCCCCTACGAGCAGTACTTC. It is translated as CAIRTRGPPYEQYF.

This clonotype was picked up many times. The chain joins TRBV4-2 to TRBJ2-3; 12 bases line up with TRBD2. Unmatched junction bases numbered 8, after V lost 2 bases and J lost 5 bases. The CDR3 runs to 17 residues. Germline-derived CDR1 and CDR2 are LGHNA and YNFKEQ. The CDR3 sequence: CASSQPELGLAGDTQYF. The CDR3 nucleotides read TGTGCCAGCAGCCAACCCGAGCTGGGACTAGCGGGAGATACGCAGTATTTT.

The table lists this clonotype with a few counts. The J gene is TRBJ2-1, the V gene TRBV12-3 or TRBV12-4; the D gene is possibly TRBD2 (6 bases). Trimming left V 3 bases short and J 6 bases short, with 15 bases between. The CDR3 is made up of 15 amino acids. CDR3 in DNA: TGTGCCAGCAGTTTGCAACACGGCGGGGCCAATGAGCAGTTCTTC. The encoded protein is CASSLQHGGANEQFF.

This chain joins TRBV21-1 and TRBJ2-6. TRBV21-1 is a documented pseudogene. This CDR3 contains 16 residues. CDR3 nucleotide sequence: TGTGCCAGCAGCCAAGAGGGATCCACTGGGGCCAACGTCCTGACTTTC. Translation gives CASSQEGSTGANVLTF.